These T cell receptor beta chains were read from a single sample in a study of CD8+ T cells in alopecia areata. Profiling relied on immunoSEQ multiplex PCR, and the TCRdb table lists in-frame clones only, not all of them. The data contain around 140,000 clones, 51% of them singletons. Sequenced here: CD4+ T cells sorted from blood, sampled at week 0. The receptors here all came from a human donor with alopecia areata. The CDR3 runs from the conserved cysteine through the conserved F or W. The order of the fields is D gene, J gene, clone size, V gene, CDR3 DNA, CDR3 protein. A D gene is named only where the DNA matches it firmly. Some rows have no size entry. The others give once, few or many, or a class for an expanded clone.

>TRBD1|TRBJ2-5|.|TRBV7-2
TGTGCCAGCAGCTCCGACAGGGGCCCTCTGGCCCAGTACTTC
CASSSDRGPLAQYF
>.|TRBJ1-1|.|TRBV18
TGTGCCAGCTCACCACTGGGGGATGAAGCTTTCTTT
CASSPLGDEAFF
>.|TRBJ1-4|few|TRBV2
TGTGCCAGCAGTGATGTCCCTCAAGGGCCTAATGAAAAACTGTTTTTT
CASSDVPQGPNEKLFF
>.|TRBJ2-7|.|TRBV5-1
TGCGCCAGCAGCCCCCAAGGACCCCCGGGGGAGCAGTACTTC
CASSPQGPPGEQYF
>.|TRBJ2-7|.|TRBV14
TGTGCCAGCAGCCAAGGGTCTGCGGGACTCTACGAGCAGTACTTC
CASSQGSAGLYEQYF
>.|TRBJ1-2|.|TRBV5-1
TGCGCCAGCAGCAGGGATTTTGGGGAAAACACCTTC
CASSRDFGENTF
>.|TRBJ2-6|.|TRBV6-1
TGTGCCAGCACGCTGAGCTCTGGGGCCAACGTCCTGACTTTC
CASTLSSGANVLTF
>.|TRBJ1-3|.|TRBV2
TGTGCCAGCAGCGAACGGACGGCTGGAAACACCATATATTTT
CASSERTAGNTIYF
>.|TRBJ2-7|few|TRBV29-1
TGCAGCATTATGATCGGGTCCTACGAGCAGTACTTC
CSIMIGSYEQYF
>.|TRBJ2-7|.|TRBV6-1
TGTGCCAGCAAGACGACCACAACCTCCTACGAGCAGTACTTC
CASKTTTTSYEQYF
>.|TRBJ2-5|.|TRBV5-1
TGCGCCAGCAGCTTATACTGGGGTGCAGAGACCCAGTACTTC
CASSLYWGAETQYF
>TRBD2|TRBJ2-7|few|TRBV29-1
TGCAGCGTCATAGCGGGAGGGTCCTACGAGCAGTACTTC
CSVIAGGSYEQYF
>.|TRBJ2-2|.|TRBV19
TGTGCCTCAAGGGGCAGGGTTAACACCGGGGAGCTGTTTTTT
CASRGRVNTGELFF
>.|TRBJ1-2|.|TRBV18
TGTGCCAGCTCACCACTGAAATCCGAGGGCGGCGCCTTC
CASSPLKSEGGAF
>.|TRBJ2-7|few|TRBV11-2
TGTGCCAGCAGCCTCGCCCACGAGCAGTACTTC
CASSLAHEQYF
>.|TRBJ1-2|.|TRBV15
TGTGCCACCAGCAGCGCCCCAAAGTATGGCTACACCTTC
CATSSAPKYGYTF
>.|TRBJ2-5|.|TRBV7-2
TGTGCCAGCAGCTACGTGGGGGTGGCCCAGTACTTC
CASSYVGVAQYF
>.|TRBJ2-3|.|TRBV6-6
TGTGCCAGCAGTTTGGGGGGGCTGCTCACAGATACGCAGTATTTT
CASSLGGLLTDTQYF
>TRBD1|TRBJ2-7|.|TRBV7-2
TGTGCCAGCAGCTTAGGACAGGGAACCTCCTACGAGCAGTACTTC
CASSLGQGTSYEQYF
>.|TRBJ1-2|.|TRBV11-2
TGTGCCAGCAGCCCCGTACGGGGCAACTATGGCTACACCTTC
CASSPVRGNYGYTF
>.|TRBJ2-1|few|TRBV4-2
TGTGCCAGCAGCCAGGCGGTCTCCTACAATGAGCAGTTCTTC
CASSQAVSYNEQFF
>TRBD1|TRBJ2-5|few|TRBV7-8
TGTGCCAGCAGCCCCAACCGGGACAGGGGAGAGACCCAGTACTTC
CASSPNRDRGETQYF
>TRBD2|TRBJ2-3|.|TRBV7-2
TGTGCCAGCAGCTTCGGTCCATCCGGGAGGACTAGCACAGATACGCAGTATTTT
CASSFGPSGRTSTDTQYF
>.|TRBJ2-6|few|TRBV27
TGTGCCAGCAGTTTTGGGTCAGGGTCTGGGGCCAACGTCCTGACTTTC
CASSFGSGSGANVLTF
>.|TRBJ1-5|.|TRBV6-1
TGTGCCAGCAGTGAAGGACTTCAGCCCCAGCATTTT
CASSEGLQPQHF
>.|TRBJ2-6|.|TRBV5-6
TGTGCCAGCAGCCCTCCCAGCTCTGGGGCCAACGTCCTGACTTTC
CASSPPSSGANVLTF
>.|TRBJ1-2|.|TRBV19
TGTGCCAGTACCCAAACACACCCTAACTATGGCTACACCTTC
CASTQTHPNYGYTF
>.|TRBJ2-3|.|TRBV29-1
TGCAGCGTTGAGCTTGAAGGGGCTTTT
CSVELEGAF
>TRBD2|TRBJ2-7|few|TRBV7-9
TGTGCCAGCAGCCTACCAGCGGGAGGGCCGGTCTACGAGCAGTACTTC
CASSLPAGGPVYEQYF
>.|TRBJ2-1|.|TRBV15
TGTGCCACCAGCAGAGACAGCTACAATGAGCAGTTCTTC
CATSRDSYNEQFF
>.|TRBJ2-7|.|TRBV7-2
TGTGCCAGCGCAGGTTGGAGGGGTCGATACGAGCAGTACTTC
CASAGWRGRYEQYF
>TRBD1|TRBJ2-7|.|TRBV10-3
TGTGCCATCAGTCCCTCGGACAGGGGCGAGGTCGAGCAGTACTTC
CAISPSDRGEVEQYF
>.|TRBJ1-1|.|TRBV7-9
TGTGCCAGCAGCTTAGCGTTCGGGGGATACACTGAAGCTTTCTTT
CASSLAFGGYTEAFF
>.|TRBJ2-7|few|TRBV2
TGTGCCAGTACAGGAGCCTACGAGCAGTACTTC
CASTGAYEQYF
>TRBD1|TRBJ2-7|.|TRBV7-3
TGTGCCAGCAGCCGACGACAGGGCGGGGAGCAGTACTTC
CASSRRQGGEQYF
>.|TRBJ2-5|.|TRBV18
TGTGCCAGCTCACCACTCAGCAGGCCACGGGGGGAGACCCAGTACTTC
CASSPLSRPRGETQYF
>.|TRBJ2-5|.|TRBV5-6
TGTGCCAGCAGCTTCGGATGGGGACCTCAAGAGACCCAGTACTTC
CASSFGWGPQETQYF
>.|TRBJ1-2|.|TRBV6-6
TGTGCCAGCAGTCAAGGACCCTATGGCTACACCTTC
CASSQGPYGYTF
>.|TRBJ2-1|few|TRBV9
TGTGCCAGCAGCGTAGACCCCCAAGGGGGTGAGCAGTTCTTC
CASSVDPQGGEQFF
>.|TRBJ1-2|.|TRBV30
TGTGCCTGGAGTGGGGGTCGGGGCTACACCTTC
CAWSGGRGYTF
>TRBD1|TRBJ2-1|few|TRBV5-1
TGCGCCAGCAGCTTAAAGGACAGGGTCAATGAGCAGTTCTTC
CASSLKDRVNEQFF
>.|TRBJ2-6|few|TRBV18
TGTGCCAGCTCACCAAACCCGGTTGCCAACGTCCTGACTTTC
CASSPNPVANVLTF
>.|TRBJ1-1|.|TRBV9
TGTGCCAGCAGCCCTCAACAGGGAGTAATGAACACTGAAGCTTTCTTT
CASSPQQGVMNTEAFF
>.|TRBJ2-7|.|TRBV25-1
TGTGCCAGCAGTGAAACCGTCCGTCGCCGCAACGAGCAGTACTTC
CASSETVRRRNEQYF